These 7 T cell receptor beta chains were sequenced from one sample in a study of T cell repertoires in cytomegalovirus infection. The antigens these receptors bind are not known. TCRdb used MiXCR to reprocess the reads, holding one entry per CDR3 protein. The sample lists about half a million distinct CDR3 sequences, 30% to 35% occurring once. Sample: cultured PBMCs, taken from culture after CMV antigen stimulation. The receptors originated from a human donor in good health (CMV status not recorded). Some clones in this sample may be carry-over from other donors' samples.

The J gene is TRBJ1-4, the V gene TRBV7-6; D might be TRBD1 (6 bases). This CDR3 is built from 17 residues. The V gene lost 4 bases and the J gene lost 0 bases, with 15 bases spanning the gap. CDR1 SGHVS and CDR2 FNYEAQ come from the germline V gene. Written as DNA, the CDR3 is TGTGCCAGCAGCTCTGGACAGAACCGTGCAACTAATGAAAAACTGTTTTTT. This sequence encodes CASSSGQNRATNEKLFF.

The chain is built from TRBV20-1 and TRBJ2-1; D gene uncertain. Trimming removed 5 bases from V and 5 bases from J, with 4 bases in between. Germline V CDR1 and CDR2: DFQATT, SNEGSKA (reference sequence). The CDR3 sequence is 10 residues long. The CDR3 here is CSASDNEQFF. The CDR3 DNA sequence: TGCAGTGCTTCTGACAATGAGCAGTTCTTC.

This clonotype was seen ten or more times. V and J are TRBV7-2 and TRBJ2-7; D is perhaps TRBD1 (6 bases). The CDR3 covers 15 residues. V shed 3 bases and J shed 2 bases, with 14 bases lying between them. From germline, CDR1 is SGHTA and CDR2 FQGNSA. CDR3 DNA sequence: TGTGCCAGCAGCTTCCGTAGTCAGGGGCCCTACGAGCAGTACTTC. Its translation is CASSFRSQGPYEQYF.

This clonotype occurred a few times. The chain links TRBV29-1 to TRBJ2-1, with 14 bases lining up with TRBD2. The CDR3 extends over 17 amino acids. V lost 0 bases to trimming and J lost 5 bases; unmatched junction nucleotides: 6. CDR1 is SQVTM and CDR2 is ANQGSEA in the germline V gene. The CDR3 loop reads CSVEDRGLAGGNNEQFF. CDR3 coding DNA: TGCAGCGTTGAAGACCGCGGACTAGCGGGAGGAAACAATGAGCAGTTCTTC.

The chain is built from TRBV6-5 and TRBJ1-3; D call uncertain. The germline V gene encodes CDR1 MNHEY and CDR2 SVGAGI. Between the trimmed V and J ends, which lost 6 bases and 0 bases, there was a span of 12 bases. The CDR3 sequence is 15 residues long. The CDR3 coding sequence is TGTGCCAGCAGGACGGGAGTGGGCTCTGGAAACACCATATATTTT. It is translated as CASRTGVGSGNTIYF.

The rearrangement links TRBV5-6 to TRBJ2-1, with D possibly being TRBD1 (5 bases). In germline, CDR1 is SGHDT, CDR2 YYEEEE. V dropped 3 bases and J dropped 4 bases, with 17 bases sitting between them. The CDR3 has 16 residues. CDR3 in amino acids: CASSSAGRFRYNEQFF. For the CDR3, the DNA is TGTGCCAGCAGCTCTGCAGGGCGCTTTAGGTACAATGAGCAGTTCTTC.

This clonotype turned up a few times. CDR3 residues: CASRDRDSTYNEQFF. The CDR3 DNA is TGTGCCAGCAGAGATCGGGACTCGACATACAATGAGCAGTTCTTC. The chain has TRBV6-2 or TRBV6-3 and TRBJ2-1, with D possibly TRBD2 on 6 matching bases. Looked up from germline, CDR1 is MNHEY and CDR2 is SVGEGT. The V end lost 6 bases, the J end lost 4 bases, and 16 bases lay between the germline ends. The CDR3 covers 15 residues.